The clone carrying this T cell receptor beta chain was observed a handful of times. Attachment of unique molecular identifiers to individual cDNA molecules was performed. Via MiXCR, TCRdb re-called the 5' RACE reads, giving one row per CDR3 protein. The data contain about 35,000 distinct CDR3 sequences, less than 7% of them seen just once; the ten biggest clones take up 4.4%. This record comes from a study of early T cells in non-severe SARS-CoV-2 infection. Study summary: Sequencing used unsorted whole-blood bulk RNA, so chains lack pairing.

The CDR3 runs 14 residues. V dropped 6 bases and J dropped 2 bases, with 14 bases sitting between them. CDR1 is SGHTA, CDR2 FQGNSA, per germline. Specimen: whole blood, collected at baseline. The rearrangement joins TRBV7-2 to TRBJ2-7; no clear D. The TCR sequence derives from an adult who was a healthcare worker with PCR-confirmed SARS-CoV-2 infection or an uninfected control (not recorded which). The CDR3 region is CASRRQRSTYEQYF. Written as DNA, the CDR3 is TGTGCCAGCAGACGACAAAGATCTACCTACGAGCAGTACTTC.